The 30 T cell receptor beta chains below all came from one sample that was sequenced in a study of OX40 agonist ivuxolimab in advanced cancers. Preparation of the library involved the immunoSEQ multiplex PCR assay. TCRdb's version of the immuneACCESS table is confined to in-frame rearrangements and falls short of the full clone set. An unresolved V gene accounts for under half of the shortfall where checked; the remainder is of unknown origin. The sample table contains approximately 77,000 clones; only one count was recorded for approximately 90% of them. 13% to 15% of the sample rests with the top ten. The sample was CD4+ or CD8+ T cells sorted from blood, taken in a trial of the OX40 agonist ivuxolimab. The receptors derive from an adult with an advanced solid tumor such as melanoma, head and neck, liver or kidney cancer.

The gene calls are TRBV6-5 and TRBJ2-1; TRBD2 matches at 14 bases. The V and J ends lost 2 bases and 7 bases, in that order; junction bases with no gene match: 1. The CDR3 contains 15 residues. The V gene's germline CDR1 is MNHEY and CDR2 SVGAGI. The CDR3 DNA sequence: TGTGCCAGCAGTTACGGGACTAGCGGGAGAAATGAGCAGTTCTTC. Translated: CASSYGTSGRNEQFF.

The rearrangement joins TRBV11-2 to TRBJ1-1; D is unclear. This CDR3 is 16 amino acids long. Germline V gives CDR1 SGHAT, CDR2 FQNNGV. Trimming pared 4 bases from V and 1 base from J, leaving 16 bases between. CDR3 region: CASSSSPIGSNTEAFF. As DNA, the CDR3 is TGTGCCAGCAGCTCTAGTCCGATAGGTTCGAACACTGAAGCTTTCTTT.

Only one count was recorded for this clone. The chain recombines TRBV7-6 with TRBJ2-7; tentatively, D is TRBD1 (5 bases). Germline V gene sequence: CDR1 SGHVS, CDR2 FNYEAQ. The CDR3 contains 12 residues. The V and J ends lost 1 base and 5 bases respectively, with 6 bases between them. The CDR3, as DNA: TGTGCCAGCAGCTTAGTAGGGGACGAGCAGTACTTC. The encoded protein is CASSLVGDEQYF.

The rearrangement joins TRBV28 to TRBJ2-5; 7 nucleotides agree with TRBD1. The DNA end is more similar to TRBJ2-7, so the J call may be wrong. The germline gives CDR1 MDHEN, CDR2 SYDVKM. The CDR3 consists of 19 residues. Here the CDR3 DNA reads TGTGCCAGCAGCCCCCTCCAATCTACAACCGACAGGGCGGAATACGAGCAGTACTTC. Its translation: CASSPLQSTTDRAEYEQYF.

The chain links TRBV6-5 to TRBJ1-1; D possibly corresponds to TRBD1 (5 bases). CDR1 and CDR2 (germline): MNHEY, SVGAGI. The germline V and J ends were trimmed by 0 bases and 8 bases, with 16 bases remaining between them. CDR3 length: 15 residues. CDR3 region: CASSYSGYAKGEAFF. CDR3 in DNA: TGTGCCAGCAGTTACTCAGGCTACGCTAAGGGGGAAGCTTTCTTT.

The rearrangement uses TRBV9 and TRBJ2-2; D is undetermined. This CDR3 region has 13 residues. Germline V lookup: CDR1 SGDLS, CDR2 YYNGEE. V gave up 2 bases and J gave up 7 bases, with 9 bases separating them. The CDR3 here is CASSVRDGGELFF. The CDR3 coding sequence is TGTGCCAGCAGCGTGCGCGATGGCGGGGAGCTGTTTTTT.

This clone was observed a single time. The V gene is TRBV4-3, the J gene TRBJ2-3; TRBD2 matches at 7 bases. Germline-derived CDR1 and CDR2 are LGHNA and YSLEER. V lost 0 bases, J lost 3 bases, and 12 bases stayed unmatched. The CDR3 length is 18 residues. The CDR3 nucleotides read TGCGCCAGCAGCCAAGACCTCTCCGAGCGGGATCGAACAGATACGCAGTATTTT. It specifies CASSQDLSERDRTDTQYF.

J is TRBJ1-1 and V is TRBV6-1, with 9 bases that match TRBD1. J lost 1 base, V lost 4 bases, and 4 bases had no gene match. Germline lookup yields CDR1 MNHNS and CDR2 SASEGT. CDR3 length equals 15 residues. The CDR3 spells CASSARTGENTEAFF. The CDR3 DNA sequence: TGTGCCAGCAGTGCCCGGACAGGGGAGAACACTGAAGCTTTCTTT.

The chain uses TRBV18 and TRBJ2-3, with 10 bases matching TRBD2. The V gene end was trimmed by 3 bases and the J gene end by 7 bases; junction bases not matched to a gene: 7. Germline V gene sequence: CDR1 KGHSH, CDR2 LQKENI. The CDR3 contains 15 residues. The CDR3 nucleotides read TGTGCCAGCTCACCCCCCGGACTAGCGGAGTATACGCAGTATTTT. Translated, it gives CASSPPGLAEYTQYF.

This chain connects TRBV5-5 to TRBJ2-1; 9 bases agree with TRBD2. Trimming removed 4 bases from V and 2 bases from J; junction bases left unmatched: 4. CDR3 size: 15 residues. Germline V gene sequence: CDR1 SGHKS, CDR2 YYEKEE (reference sequence). CDR3 in DNA: TGTGCCAGCAGCCCGACTAGCGGAACCTACAATGAGCAGTTCTTC. Encoded protein: CASSPTSGTYNEQFF.

The count of this clone is one. This chain links TRBV11-3 with TRBJ2-1; TRBD2 agrees at 10 bases. CDR3 size: 16 residues. Germline assignment: CDR1 SGHNT and CDR2 YENEEA. With 4 bases clipped from V and 3 bases from J, the junction kept 6 bases outside the gene matches. CDR3 sequence (DNA): TGTGCCAGCAGCTCCCTAGCGGGAGCTTTCTACAATGAGCAGTTCTTC. It specifies CASSSLAGAFYNEQFF.

The chain uses TRBV28 and TRBJ1-5; unclear D gene. This CDR3 comprises 14 residues. The germline V gene encodes CDR1 MDHEN and CDR2 SYDVKM. With 2 bases removed from V and 3 bases from J, the gap between germline ends came to 8 bases. CDR3 DNA sequence: TGTGCCAGCAGTTTAGGGCAGTTCAATCAGCCCCAGCATTTT. This translates into CASSLGQFNQPQHF.

The chain combines TRBV4-1 with TRBJ2-7, with TRBD1 matching 8 bases. From germline, CDR1 is MGHRA and CDR2 YSYEKL. The CDR3 totals 15 residues. The V gene end was trimmed by 3 bases and the J gene end by 5 bases; junction bases not matched to a gene: 9. DNA of the CDR3: TGCGCCAGCAGCCAGTCTAGGACAGGGTGGGACGAGCAGTACTTC. Amino acids: CASSQSRTGWDEQYF.

This clone was counted once. This chain joins TRBV9 and TRBJ2-7; no definite D call. Between the trimmed V and J ends, which lost 0 bases and 6 bases, there was a span of 10 bases. Germline CDR1 and CDR2: SGDLS and YYNGEE. This CDR3 has 13 residues. The CDR3 reads CASSVASGGEQYF. The DNA for the CDR3 is TGTGCCAGCAGCGTAGCTTCCGGCGGCGAGCAGTACTTC.

This clone was found once. The genes are TRBV7-9 and TRBJ1-2, with D possibly TRBD1 on 6 matching bases. The CDR3 spans 12 residues. V lost 6 bases to trimming and J lost 3 bases, with 8 bases between them. Germline V gene sequence: CDR1 SEHNR, CDR2 FQNEAQ (reference sequence). This CDR3 reads CASRAGDYGYTF. Written as DNA, the CDR3 is TGTGCCAGCAGGGCAGGGGACTATGGCTACACCTTC.

This chain uses TRBV19 with TRBJ1-1; maybe TRBD1 (6 bases). The CDR3 consists of 14 residues. The V and J ends lost 2 bases and 6 bases respectively, with 13 bases between them. In germline, CDR1 is LNHDA, CDR2 SQIVND (reference sequence). The CDR3 sequence is CASSIFQGQSEAFF. The CDR3 DNA follows: TGTGCCAGTAGTATATTTCAGGGGCAATCTGAAGCTTTCTTT. Filled out from reference TRBV19 and TRBJ1-1, the complete variable domain reads DGGITQSPKYLFRKEGQNVTLSCEQNLNHDAMYWYRQDPGQGLRLIYYSQIVNDFQKGDIAEGYSVSREKKESFPLTVTSAQKNPTAFYLCASSIFQGQSEAFFGQGTRLTVV.

The chain uses TRBV11-2 and TRBJ2-1; unclear D gene. Germline V gives CDR1 SGHAT, CDR2 FQNNGV. Trimming shortened V by 1 base and J by 7 bases, and 5 bases separated the two germline ends. This CDR3 contains 12 residues. CDR3 nucleotides: TGTGCCAGCAGCTTAGGGCAGAATGAGCAGTTCTTC. This encodes CASSLGQNEQFF. The variable domain in full, completed from reference TRBV11-2 and TRBJ2-1, reads EAGVAQSPRYKIIEKRQSVAFWCNPISGHATLYWYQQILGQGPKLLIQFQNNGVVDDSQLPKDRFSAERLKGVDSTLKIQPAKLEDSAVYLCASSLGQNEQFFGPGTRLTVL.

This chain connects TRBV27 to TRBJ2-5; 10 positions match TRBD2. J lost 3 bases, V lost 4 bases, and 5 bases had no gene match. Germline loops: CDR1 MNHEY, CDR2 SMNVEV (reference sequence). CDR3 length: 15 residues. CDR3 protein: CASSSILAGEETQYF. CDR3 nucleotides: TGTGCCAGCAGTTCAATCCTAGCGGGAGAAGAGACCCAGTACTTC.

This clone was seen only a few times. This chain joins TRBV5-5 and TRBJ1-5; possibly TRBD1 for D (6 bases). Trimming stripped 4 bases from V and 7 bases from J, with 15 bases between. This CDR3 contains 14 residues. The germline V gene encodes CDR1 SGHKS and CDR2 YYEKEE (reference sequence). The CDR3 here is CASSTRDKGQPQHF. The CDR3 bases are TGTGCCAGCAGCACCCGGGACAAAGGACAGCCCCAGCATTTT. The full variable domain, in which reference TRBV5-5 and TRBJ1-5 provide the parts outside the CDR3, is DAGVTQSPTHLIKTRGQQVTLRCSPISGHKSVSWYQQVLGQGPQFIFQYYEKEERGRGNFPDRFSARQFPNYSSELNVNALLLGDSALYLCASSTRDKGQPQHFGDGTRLSIL.

The J gene is TRBJ2-2, the V gene TRBV2, with D unresolved. The CDR3 is 15 amino acids. Germline V gene lookup returns CDR1 SNHLY and CDR2 FYNNEI. Trimming left V 3 bases short and J 0 bases short, with 8 bases between. The CDR3 DNA reads TGTGCCAGCAGTGATAGGTATTCGAACACCGGGGAGCTGTTTTTT. Translating gives CASSDRYSNTGELFF.

V and J are TRBV28 and TRBJ2-1; TRBD2 matches at 10 bases. V dropped 5 bases and J dropped 4; count of bases not matched to a gene: 8. Germline CDR1 is MDHEN and CDR2 is SYDVKM. The CDR3 runs 16 residues. The CDR3 coding sequence is TGTGCCAGCAGTGCGCAACTAGCGGGAAGGTACAATGAGCAGTTCTTC. The encoded protein is CASSAQLAGRYNEQFF.

The rearrangement links TRBV11-3 to TRBJ2-7; no definite D call. V lost 4 bases and J lost 6, with 13 bases in between. The CDR3 has 13 residues. From germline, CDR1 is SGHNT and CDR2 YENEEA. The CDR3 nucleotides are TGTGCCAGCAGCTACGGAATAGGTGCCGAGCAGTACTTC. Translating gives CASSYGIGAEQYF.

The chain employs TRBV7-6 and TRBJ2-3, with no clear D. The CDR3 is 16 amino acids. The germline V and J ends were trimmed by 1 base and 1 base, with 12 bases remaining between them. CDR1 is SGHVS and CDR2 is FNYEAQ in the germline V gene. CDR3 sequence (DNA): TGTGCCAGCAGCTTAGAAGCCAGACCAGGCACAGATACGCAGTATTTT. Translating it yields CASSLEARPGTDTQYF. The whole variable domain, remainder taken from reference TRBV7-6 and TRBJ2-3, is GAGVSQSPRYKVTKRGQDVALRCDPISGHVSLYWYRQALGQGPEFLTYFNYEAQQDKSGLPNDRFSAERPEGSISTLTIQRTEQRDSAMYRCASSLEARPGTDTQYFGPGTRLTVL.

This clone was recorded only once. The rearrangement uses TRBV4-2 and TRBJ2-7, with TRBD2 matching 10 bases. Germline V gives CDR1 LGHNA, CDR2 YNFKEQ. CDR3 length equals 15 residues. With V trimmed by 3 bases and J by 4 bases, 6 bases remained unmatched. CDR3 in amino acids: CASSQPTSGTYEQYF. CDR3 bases: TGTGCCAGCAGCCAGCCCACTAGCGGGACATACGAGCAGTACTTC.

The rearrangement joins TRBV4-3 to TRBJ1-5, with D possibly matching TRBD1 (5 bases). Germline-derived CDR1 and CDR2 are LGHNA and YSLEER. V gave up 0 bases and J gave up 6 bases, with 21 bases separating them. The CDR3 consists of 18 residues. CDR3 nucleotide sequence: TGCGCCAGCAGCCAAGATTTTGCCGGCAGGGTGTTCGGTCAGCCCCAGCATTTT. Residues: CASSQDFAGRVFGQPQHF.

The rearrangement joins TRBV4-3 to TRBJ1-4, with D hard to call. Trimming pared 0 bases from V and 12 bases from J, leaving 11 bases between. The CDR3 extends over 13 amino acids. Germline CDR1 and CDR2: LGHNA and YSLEER. CDR3 coding DNA: TGCGCCAGCAGCCAAGACCTGGGGTGGGAACTGTTTTTT. This codes for CASSQDLGWELFF.

The chain is built from TRBV9 and TRBJ1-2, with TRBD1 matching over 11 bases. Per germline, CDR1 SGDLS and CDR2 YYNGEE. Germline trimming cut 4 bases from V and 8 bases from J; bases unmatched to any gene: 7. This CDR3 comprises 14 residues. The DNA for the CDR3 is TGTGCCAGCAGCTACCGGACAGGGGGCGACGGCTACACCTTC. Translating gives CASSYRTGGDGYTF.

The chain links TRBV4-2 to TRBJ2-3, with 11 bases aligning to TRBD2. Unmatched junction bases numbered 11, after V lost 3 bases and J lost 6 bases. Germline lookup yields CDR1 LGHNA and CDR2 YNFKEQ. This CDR3 has 17 residues. This CDR3 is CASSQDLAGGGIDTQYF. The CDR3 bases are TGTGCCAGCAGCCAGGACCTAGCGGGAGGAGGGATCGATACGCAGTATTTT.

The rearrangement joins TRBV11-2 to TRBJ2-7; D perhaps matches TRBD2 (6 bases). This CDR3 has 15 amino acids. V lost 1 base, J lost 4 bases, and 14 bases lay in between. The V gene's germline CDR1 is SGHAT and CDR2 FQNNGV. CDR3 sequence reads: CASSLGLDKRYEQYF. The CDR3 nucleotides read TGTGCCAGCAGCTTAGGACTAGATAAAAGATACGAGCAGTACTTC.

This chain joins TRBV27 and TRBJ2-5, with 8 positions matching TRBD2. V trimming: 3 bases; J trimming: 3 bases; junction bases outside the gene matches: 3. The germline V gene has CDR1 MNHEY and CDR2 SMNVEV (reference sequence). This CDR3 contains 14 residues. This CDR3 reads CASSLGSGKETQYF. The CDR3 DNA is TGTGCCAGCAGTTTGGGTAGCGGGAAAGAGACCCAGTACTTC.